The T cell receptor beta chain under discussion was sequenced for a study of T cells after yellow fever vaccination. CDR3 length: 15 amino acids. Per germline, CDR1 DFQATT and CDR2 SNEGSKA (reference sequence). V was shortened by 3 bases and J by 0 bases, with 13 bases between the two germline ends. TCRdb re-analysed the 5' RACE reads in MiXCR, keeping a single row per CDR3 protein. The sample yields 550,000 or so distinct CDR3 sequences, about 19% seen once. V is TRBV20-1 and J is TRBJ2-3, with D maybe TRBD2 (5 bases). This sequence was found in a young man who received the YFV17D yellow fever vaccine. The sequencing here drew on PBMCs, taken 15 days after the yellow fever booster vaccination. The CDR3, as DNA: TGCAGTGCTAGCACGTATGGCGGGAGCACAGATACGCAGTATTTT. Protein sequence: CSASTYGGSTDTQYF.